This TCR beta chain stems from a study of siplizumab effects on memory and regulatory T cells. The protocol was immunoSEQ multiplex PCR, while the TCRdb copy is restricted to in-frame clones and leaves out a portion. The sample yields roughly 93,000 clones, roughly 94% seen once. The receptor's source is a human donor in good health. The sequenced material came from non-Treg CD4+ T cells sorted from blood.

This CDR3 is CASSLSPTTRQLMIGNTIYF. CDR3 in DNA: TGTGCCAGCAGTTTATCCCCAACCACCAGACAGCTAATGATCGGAAACACCATATATTTT. V gene TRBV27 combines with J gene TRBJ1-3; weak D call: TRBD1 (5 bases). The V end was cut by 0 bases, the J end by 4 bases, with 25 bases between. Germline V gives CDR1 MNHEY, CDR2 SMNVEV (reference sequence). This CDR3 has 20 amino acids.